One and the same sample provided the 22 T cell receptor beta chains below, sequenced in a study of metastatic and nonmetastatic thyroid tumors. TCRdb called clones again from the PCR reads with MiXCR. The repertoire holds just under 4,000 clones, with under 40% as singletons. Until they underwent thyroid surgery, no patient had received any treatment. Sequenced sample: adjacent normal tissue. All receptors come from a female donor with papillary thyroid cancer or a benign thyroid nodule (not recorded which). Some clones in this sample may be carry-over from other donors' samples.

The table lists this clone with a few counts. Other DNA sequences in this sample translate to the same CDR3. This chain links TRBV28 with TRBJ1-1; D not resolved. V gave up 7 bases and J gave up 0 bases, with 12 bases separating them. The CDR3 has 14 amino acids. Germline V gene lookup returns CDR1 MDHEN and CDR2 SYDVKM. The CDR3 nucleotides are TGTGCCAGCACCCCCGGACGGATGAACACTGAAGCTTTCTTT. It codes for CASTPGRMNTEAFF.

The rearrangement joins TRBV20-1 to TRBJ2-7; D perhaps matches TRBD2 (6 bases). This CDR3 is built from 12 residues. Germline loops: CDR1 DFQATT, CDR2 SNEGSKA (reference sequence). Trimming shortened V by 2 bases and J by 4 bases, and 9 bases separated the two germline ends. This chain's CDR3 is CSARRRAYEQYF. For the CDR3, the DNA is TGCAGTGCTAGACGGAGGGCTTACGAGCAGTACTTC.

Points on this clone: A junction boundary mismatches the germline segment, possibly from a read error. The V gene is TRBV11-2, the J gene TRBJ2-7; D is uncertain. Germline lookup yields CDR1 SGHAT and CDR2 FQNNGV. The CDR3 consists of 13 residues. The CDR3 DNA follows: TGTGCCAGCAGCTCCAACAGCCCCTCGGAGCAGCACTTC. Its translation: CASSSNSPSEQHF.

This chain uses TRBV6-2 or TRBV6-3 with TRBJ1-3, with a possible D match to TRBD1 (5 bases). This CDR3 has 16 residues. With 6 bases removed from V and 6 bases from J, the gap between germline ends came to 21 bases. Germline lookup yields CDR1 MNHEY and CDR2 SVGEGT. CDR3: CASSPLRQGGENTIYF. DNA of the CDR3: TGTGCCAGCAGCCCCCTCCGGCAGGGAGGCGAAAACACCATATATTTT.

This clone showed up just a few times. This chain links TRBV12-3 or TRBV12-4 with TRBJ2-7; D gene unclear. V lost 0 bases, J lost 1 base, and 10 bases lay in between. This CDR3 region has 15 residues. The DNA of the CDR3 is TGTGCCAGCAGTTTAGCCGGACGGGTGTCCTACGAGCAGTACTTC. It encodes CASSLAGRVSYEQYF.

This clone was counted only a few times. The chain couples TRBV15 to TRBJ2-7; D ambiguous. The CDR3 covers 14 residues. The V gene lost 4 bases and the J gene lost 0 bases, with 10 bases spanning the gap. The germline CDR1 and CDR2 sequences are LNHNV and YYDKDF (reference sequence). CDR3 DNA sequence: TGTGCCACCAGCATATCTACAGACTCCTACGAGCAGTACTTC. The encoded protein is CATSISTDSYEQYF.

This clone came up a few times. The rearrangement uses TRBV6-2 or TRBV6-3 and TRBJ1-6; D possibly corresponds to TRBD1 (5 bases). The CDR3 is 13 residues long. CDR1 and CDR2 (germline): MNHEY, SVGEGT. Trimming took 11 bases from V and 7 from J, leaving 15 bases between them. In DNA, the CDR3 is TGTGCCGTCGGGGACCTACGCAATTCACCCCTCCACTTT. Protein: CAVGDLRNSPLHF.

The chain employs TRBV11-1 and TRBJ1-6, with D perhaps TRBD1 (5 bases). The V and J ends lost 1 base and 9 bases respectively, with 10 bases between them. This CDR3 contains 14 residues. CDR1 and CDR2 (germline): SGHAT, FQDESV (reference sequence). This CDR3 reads CASSLVPQVSPLHF. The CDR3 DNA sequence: TGTGCCAGCAGCTTAGTCCCACAGGTTTCACCCCTCCACTTT.

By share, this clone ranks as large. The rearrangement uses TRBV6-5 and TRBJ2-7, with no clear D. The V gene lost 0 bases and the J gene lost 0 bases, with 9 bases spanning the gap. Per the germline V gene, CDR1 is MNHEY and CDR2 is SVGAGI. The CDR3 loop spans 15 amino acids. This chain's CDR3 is CASSYSSYSSYEQYF. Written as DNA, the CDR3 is TGTGCCAGCAGTTACTCGAGCTACTCCTCCTACGAGCAGTACTTC.

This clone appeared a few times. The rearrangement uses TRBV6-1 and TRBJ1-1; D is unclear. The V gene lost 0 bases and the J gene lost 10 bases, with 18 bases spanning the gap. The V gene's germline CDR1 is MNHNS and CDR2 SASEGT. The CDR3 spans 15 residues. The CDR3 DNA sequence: TGTGCCAGCAGTGAAGCAAAATTAGGTAGGGAGTCAGCTTTCTTT. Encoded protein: CASSEAKLGRESAFF.

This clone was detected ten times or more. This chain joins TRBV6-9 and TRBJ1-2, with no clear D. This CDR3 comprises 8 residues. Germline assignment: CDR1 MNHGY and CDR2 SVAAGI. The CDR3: CANYGYTF. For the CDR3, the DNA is TGTGCTAACTATGGCTACACCTTC.

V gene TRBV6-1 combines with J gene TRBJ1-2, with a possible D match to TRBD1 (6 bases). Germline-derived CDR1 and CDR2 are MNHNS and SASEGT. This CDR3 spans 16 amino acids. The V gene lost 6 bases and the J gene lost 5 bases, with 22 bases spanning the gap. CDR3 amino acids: CASSSGTRPFRYGYTF. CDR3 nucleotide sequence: TGTGCCAGCAGCTCCGGGACAAGGCCGTTCCGTTATGGCTACACCTTC.

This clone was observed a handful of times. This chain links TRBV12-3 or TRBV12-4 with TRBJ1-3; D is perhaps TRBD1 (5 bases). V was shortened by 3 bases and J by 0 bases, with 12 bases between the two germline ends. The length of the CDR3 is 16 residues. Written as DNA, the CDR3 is TGTGCCAGCAGTTTCTGGGACGTTCTCTCTGGAAACACCATATATTTT. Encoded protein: CASSFWDVLSGNTIYF.

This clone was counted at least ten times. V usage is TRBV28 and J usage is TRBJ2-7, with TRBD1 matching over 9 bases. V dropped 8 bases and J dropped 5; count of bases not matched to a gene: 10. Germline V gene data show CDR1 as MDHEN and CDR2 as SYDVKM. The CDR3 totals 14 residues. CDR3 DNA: TGTGCCAGCCGGAGGGACAGGGCTGCCAACGAGCAGTACTTC. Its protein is CASRRDRAANEQYF.

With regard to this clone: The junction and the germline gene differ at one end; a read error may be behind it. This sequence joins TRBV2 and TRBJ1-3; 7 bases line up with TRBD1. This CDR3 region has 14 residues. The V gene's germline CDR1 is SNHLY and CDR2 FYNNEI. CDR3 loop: CARNTGDSGNTMYF. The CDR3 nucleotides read TGTGCCAGAAATACAGGGGACTCTGGAAACACCATGTATTTT.

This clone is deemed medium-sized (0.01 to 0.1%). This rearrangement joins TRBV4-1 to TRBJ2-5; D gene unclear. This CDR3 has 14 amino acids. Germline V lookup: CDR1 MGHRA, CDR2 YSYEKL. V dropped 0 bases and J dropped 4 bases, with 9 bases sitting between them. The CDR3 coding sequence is TGCGCCAGCAGCCAAGAACGAGGCCGAGAGACCCAGTACTTC. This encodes CASSQERGRETQYF.

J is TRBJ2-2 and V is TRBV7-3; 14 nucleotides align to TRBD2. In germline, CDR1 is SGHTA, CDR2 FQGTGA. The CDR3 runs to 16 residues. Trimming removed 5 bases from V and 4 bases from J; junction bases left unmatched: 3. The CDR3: CASSPGTSGGTGELFF. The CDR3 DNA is TGTGCCAGCAGCCCGGGGACTAGCGGGGGCACCGGGGAGCTGTTTTTT. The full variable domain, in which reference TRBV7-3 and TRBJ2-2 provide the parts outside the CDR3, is GAGVSQTPSNKVTEKGKYVELRCDPISGHTALYWYRQSLGQGPEFLIYFQGTGAADDSGLPNDRFFAVRPEGSVSTLKIQRTERGDSAVYLCASSPGTSGGTGELFFGEGSRLTVL.

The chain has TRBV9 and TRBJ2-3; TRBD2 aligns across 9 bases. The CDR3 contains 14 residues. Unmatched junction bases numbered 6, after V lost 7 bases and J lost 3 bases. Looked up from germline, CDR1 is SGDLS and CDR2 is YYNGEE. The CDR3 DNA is TGTGCCAGCGCTGATAGCGGGAGAACAGATACGCAGTATTTT. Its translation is CASADSGRTDTQYF.

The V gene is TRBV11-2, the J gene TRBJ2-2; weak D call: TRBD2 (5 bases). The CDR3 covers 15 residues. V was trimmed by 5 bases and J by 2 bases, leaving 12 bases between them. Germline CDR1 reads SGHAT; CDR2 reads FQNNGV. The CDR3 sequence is CASSPGLANTGELFF. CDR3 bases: TGTGCCAGCAGCCCCGGACTGGCCAACACCGGGGAGCTGTTTTTT.

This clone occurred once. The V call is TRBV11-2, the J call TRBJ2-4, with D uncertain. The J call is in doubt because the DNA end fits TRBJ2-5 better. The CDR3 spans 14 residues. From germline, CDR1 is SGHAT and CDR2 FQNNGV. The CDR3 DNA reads TGTGCCAGCAGCTTAGAAGCGCAGCAGGAGACCCAGTACTTC. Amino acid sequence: CASSLEAQQETQYF.

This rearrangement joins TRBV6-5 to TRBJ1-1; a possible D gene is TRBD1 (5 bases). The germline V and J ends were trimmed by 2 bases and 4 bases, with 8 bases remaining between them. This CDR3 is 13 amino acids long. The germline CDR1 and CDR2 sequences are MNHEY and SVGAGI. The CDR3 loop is CASSYGGVTEAFF. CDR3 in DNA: TGTGCCAGCAGTTACGGGGGAGTCACTGAAGCTTTCTTT.

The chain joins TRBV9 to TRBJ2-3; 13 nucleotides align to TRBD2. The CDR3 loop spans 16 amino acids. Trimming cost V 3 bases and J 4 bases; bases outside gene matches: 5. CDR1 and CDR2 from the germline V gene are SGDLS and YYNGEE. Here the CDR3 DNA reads TGTGCCAGCAGCGCACTAGCGGGAGGGGAGGCAGATACGCAGTATTTT. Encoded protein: CASSALAGGEADTQYF.